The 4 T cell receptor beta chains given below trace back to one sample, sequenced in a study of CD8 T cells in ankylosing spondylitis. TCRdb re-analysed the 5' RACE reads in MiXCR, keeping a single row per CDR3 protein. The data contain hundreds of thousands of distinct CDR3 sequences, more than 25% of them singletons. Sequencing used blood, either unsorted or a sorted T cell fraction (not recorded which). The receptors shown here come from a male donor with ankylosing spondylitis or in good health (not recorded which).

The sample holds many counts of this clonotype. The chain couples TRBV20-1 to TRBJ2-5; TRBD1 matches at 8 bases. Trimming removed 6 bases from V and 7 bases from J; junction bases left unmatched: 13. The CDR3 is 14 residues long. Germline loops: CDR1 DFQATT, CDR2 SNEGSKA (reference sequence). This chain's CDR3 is CSAVTGDQGGTQYF. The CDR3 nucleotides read TGCAGTGCCGTGACAGGGGACCAGGGGGGGACCCAGTACTTC.

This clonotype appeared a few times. The CDR3 sequence: CATSEGPSTDTQYF. The CDR3 nucleotides are TGTGCCACCAGTGAGGGGCCTAGCACAGATACGCAGTATTTT. J is TRBJ2-3 and V is TRBV24-1, with D perhaps TRBD1 (5 bases). The V end was cut by 4 bases, the J end by 0 bases, with 7 bases between. The germline V gene encodes CDR1 KGHDR and CDR2 SFDVKD. This CDR3 region has 14 residues.

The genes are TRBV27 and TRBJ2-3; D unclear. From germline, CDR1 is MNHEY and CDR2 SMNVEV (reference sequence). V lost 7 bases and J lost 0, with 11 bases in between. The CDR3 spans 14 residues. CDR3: CASNHRDSTDTQYF. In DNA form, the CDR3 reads TGTGCCAGCAATCACCGAGATAGCACAGATACGCAGTATTTT.

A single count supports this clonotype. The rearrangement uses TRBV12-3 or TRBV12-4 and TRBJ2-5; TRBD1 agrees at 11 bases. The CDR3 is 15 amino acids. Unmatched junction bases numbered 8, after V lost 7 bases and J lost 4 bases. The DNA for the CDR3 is TGTGCCAGCACCTGGACAGGGGGCATCGGAGAGACCCAGTACTTC. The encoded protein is CASTWTGGIGETQYF.